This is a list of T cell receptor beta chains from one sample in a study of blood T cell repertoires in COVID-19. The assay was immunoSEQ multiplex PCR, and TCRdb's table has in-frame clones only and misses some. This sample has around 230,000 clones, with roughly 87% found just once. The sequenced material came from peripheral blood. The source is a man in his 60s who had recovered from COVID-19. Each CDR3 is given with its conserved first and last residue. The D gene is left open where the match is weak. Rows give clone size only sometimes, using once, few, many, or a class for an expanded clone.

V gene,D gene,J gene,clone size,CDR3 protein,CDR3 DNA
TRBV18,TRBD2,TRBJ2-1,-,CASSWSRDWGGNEQFF,TGTGCCAGCTCGTGGTCCCGGGACTGGGGGGGAAATGAGCAGTTCTTC
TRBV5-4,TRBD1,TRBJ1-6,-,CASSLVPGGNSPLHF,TGTGCCAGCAGCTTGGTTCCAGGGGGGAATTCACCCCTCCACTTT
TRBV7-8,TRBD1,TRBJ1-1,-,CASSLPTGVNTEAFF,TGTGCCAGCAGCTTACCCACAGGGGTGAACACTGAAGCTTTCTTT
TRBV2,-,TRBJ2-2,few,CASTRTANTGELFF,TGTGCCAGCACCAGGACAGCGAACACCGGGGAGCTGTTTTTT
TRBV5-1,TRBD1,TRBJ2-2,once,CASSLDRGVLTGELFF,TGCGCCAGCAGCTTGGACAGGGGCGTCCTCACCGGGGAGCTGTTTTTT
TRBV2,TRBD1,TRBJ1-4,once,CASRKTGGREKLFF,TGTGCCAGCAGGAAAACAGGGGGCCGAGAAAAACTGTTTTTT
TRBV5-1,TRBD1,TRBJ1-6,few,CASSLGQGSSPLHF,TGCGCCAGCAGCTTGGGACAGGGGAGTTCACCCCTCCACTTT
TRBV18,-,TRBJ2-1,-,CASSPETSYNEQFF,TGTGCCAGCTCACCAGAGACTAGCTACAATGAGCAGTTCTTC
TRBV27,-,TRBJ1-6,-,CASSFGGLRDSPLHF,TGTGCCAGCAGTTTTGGTGGTTTAAGAGATTCACCCCTCCACTTT
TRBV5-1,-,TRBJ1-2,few,CASSLAPGAGYTF,TGCGCCAGCAGCTTGGCCCCAGGGGCTGGCTACACCTTC
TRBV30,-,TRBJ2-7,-,CAWARFSEQYF,TGTGCCTGGGCTAGATTTTCCGAGCAGTACTTC
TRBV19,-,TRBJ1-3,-,CASSVESGNTIYF,TGTGCCAGTTCTGTCGAGTCTGGAAACACCATATATTTT
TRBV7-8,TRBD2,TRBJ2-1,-,CASSRRTSGDNEQFF,TGTGCCAGCAGCCGCAGGACTAGCGGGGACAATGAGCAGTTCTTC
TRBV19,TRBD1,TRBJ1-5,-,CASSRTGGNGQPQHF,TGTGCCAGTAGCCGGACAGGGGGCAACGGGCAGCCCCAGCATTTT
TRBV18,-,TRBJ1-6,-,CASSPNTSPLHF,TGTGCCAGCTCACCAAATACATCACCCCTCCACTTT
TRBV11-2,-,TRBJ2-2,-,CASSLAGVGTGELFF,TGTGCCAGCAGCTTAGCAGGGGTGGGGACCGGGGAGCTGTTTTTT
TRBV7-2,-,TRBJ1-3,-,CASSFGAGEWDTIYF,TGTGCCAGCAGCTTCGGGGCAGGGGAGTGGGACACCATATATTTT
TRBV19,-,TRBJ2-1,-,CASSMGGGNTYNEQFF,TGTGCCAGTAGTATGGGAGGGGGTAATACCTACAATGAGCAGTTCTTC
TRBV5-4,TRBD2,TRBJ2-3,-,CASSQGGGGTDTQYF,TGTGCCAGCAGCCAGGGCGGGGGTGGCACAGATACGCAGTATTTT
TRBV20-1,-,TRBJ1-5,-,CSASGLRDQPQHF,TGCAGTGCTAGTGGTCTCAGGGATCAGCCCCAGCATTTT
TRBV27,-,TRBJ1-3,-,CASSLLGRGSGNTIYF,TGTGCCAGCAGTTTACTCGGGAGGGGGAGCGGAAACACCATATATTTT
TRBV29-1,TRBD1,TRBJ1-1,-,CSVGQGGNTEAFF,TGCAGCGTTGGACAGGGGGGGAACACTGAAGCTTTCTTT
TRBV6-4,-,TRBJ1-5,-,CASSDSSVQPQHF,TGTGCCAGCAGTGATAGTTCTGTTCAGCCCCAGCATTTT
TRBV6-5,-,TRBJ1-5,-,CASSLRGVGQPQHF,TGTGCCAGCAGTTTACGGGGGGTTGGTCAGCCCCAGCATTTT
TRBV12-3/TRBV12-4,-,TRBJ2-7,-,CASSSKEYYEQYF,TGTGCCAGCAGTTCAAAGGAGTACTACGAGCAGTACTTC
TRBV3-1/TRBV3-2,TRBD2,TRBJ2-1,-,CASSWGLEARNEQFF,TGTGCCAGCAGCTGGGGACTAGAGGCCCGCAATGAGCAGTTCTTC
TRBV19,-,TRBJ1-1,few,CASKYLWRGNTEAFF,TGTGCCAGTAAATACTTATGGAGGGGGAACACTGAAGCTTTCTTT
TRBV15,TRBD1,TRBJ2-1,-,CATSTSTGSAYNEQFF,TGTGCCACCAGCACCTCGACAGGGTCTGCCTACAATGAGCAGTTCTTC
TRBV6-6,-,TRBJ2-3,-,CASSYRKSFTDTQYF,TGTGCCAGCAGTTATAGAAAATCGTTCACAGATACGCAGTATTTT
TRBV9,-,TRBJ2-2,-,CASSAIRAGELFF,TGTGCCAGCAGCGCGATCAGGGCCGGGGAGCTGTTTTTT
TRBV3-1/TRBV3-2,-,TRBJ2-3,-,CASSQRDTQYF,TGTGCCAGCAGCCAACGGGATACGCAGTATTTT
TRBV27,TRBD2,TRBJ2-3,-,CASSLSRRGAVPDTQYF,TGTGCCAGCAGTTTATCTCGGCGGGGGGCCGTCCCAGATACGCAGTATTTT
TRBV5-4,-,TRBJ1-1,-,CASSDRNTEAFF,TGTGCCAGCAGTGACAGAAACACTGAAGCTTTCTTT
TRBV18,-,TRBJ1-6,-,CASSPRGTSSYNSPLHF,TGTGCCAGCTCACCACGAGGAACGAGCTCCTATAATTCACCCCTCCACTTT
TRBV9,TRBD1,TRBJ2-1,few,CASSVLWTGGDEQFF,TGTGCCAGCAGCGTCCTTTGGACAGGGGGCGATGAGCAGTTCTTC
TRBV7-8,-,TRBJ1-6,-,CASSLERQKTPLHF,TGTGCCAGCAGCTTAGAGAGGCAGAAGACACCCCTCCACTTT
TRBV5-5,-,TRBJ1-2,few,CASREAPLIYGYTF,TGTGCCAGCAGAGAGGCACCACTAATCTATGGCTACACCTTC
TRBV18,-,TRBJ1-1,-,CASSPNTGTYGEAFF,TGTGCCAGCTCACCGAATACAGGGACGTATGGCGAAGCTTTCTTT
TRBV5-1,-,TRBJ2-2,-,CASSWGQNTGELFF,TGCGCCAGCAGCTGGGGACAGAACACCGGGGAGCTGTTTTTT
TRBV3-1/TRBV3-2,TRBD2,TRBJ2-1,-,CASTPGPVAGGRQFF,TGTGCCAGCACCCCGGGCCCGGTAGCGGGGGGGCGGCAGTTCTTC
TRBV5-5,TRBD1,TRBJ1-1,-,CASSRTGMGNTEAFF,TGTGCCAGCAGCCGGACAGGGATGGGGAACACTGAAGCTTTCTTT
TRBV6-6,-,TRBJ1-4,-,CASSYEDEKLFF,TGTGCCAGCAGTTACGAGGATGAAAAACTGTTTTTT
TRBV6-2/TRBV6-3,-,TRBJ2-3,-,CASSYGDIGTDTQYF,TGTGCCAGCAGTTACGGGGACATAGGCACAGATACGCAGTATTTT
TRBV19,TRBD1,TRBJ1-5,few,CASSHLDRDSQPQHF,TGTGCCAGTAGCCATCTCGACAGGGACAGTCAGCCCCAGCATTTT
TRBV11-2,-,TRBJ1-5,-,CASSLTGGSNQPQHF,TGTGCCAGCAGCCTAACGGGGGGGAGCAATCAGCCCCAGCATTTT
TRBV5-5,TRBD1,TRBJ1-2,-,CASSFRTGVIFTF,TGTGCCAGCAGCTTCAGGACAGGGGTTATATTCACCTTC
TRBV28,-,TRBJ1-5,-,CASSKQLYQPQHF,TGTGCCAGCAGTAAACAGCTTTATCAGCCCCAGCATTTT
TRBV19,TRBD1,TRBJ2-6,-,CASSPLGQGGANVLTF,TGTGCCAGTAGCCCTCTCGGACAGGGTGGGGCCAACGTCCTGACTTTC
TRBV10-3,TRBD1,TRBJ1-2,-,CAIGDQGAGGYTF,TGTGCCATCGGAGATCAGGGGGCAGGAGGCTACACCTTC
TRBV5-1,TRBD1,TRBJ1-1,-,CASRGQGAENTEAFF,TGCGCCAGCAGAGGACAGGGGGCCGAGAACACTGAAGCTTTCTTT
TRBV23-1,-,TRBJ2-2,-,CASSQPGNTGELFF,TGCGCCAGCAGTCAACCAGGGAACACCGGGGAGCTGTTTTTT
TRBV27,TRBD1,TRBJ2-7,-,CASSSSPGQIHEQYF,TGTGCCAGCAGTTCCTCCCCGGGACAGATACACGAGCAGTACTTC
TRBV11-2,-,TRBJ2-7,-,CASSFRPESPYEQYF,TGTGCCAGCAGCTTCAGGCCCGAGAGTCCTTACGAGCAGTACTTC
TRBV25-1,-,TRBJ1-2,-,CASSEFREGYGYTF,TGTGCCAGCAGTGAGTTTCGGGAGGGCTATGGCTACACCTTC
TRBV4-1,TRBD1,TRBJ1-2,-,CASSQEGRQGYGYTF,TGCGCCAGCAGCCAAGAGGGGAGACAGGGCTATGGCTACACCTTC
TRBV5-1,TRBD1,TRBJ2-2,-,CASSFQRTGGLRPNTGELFF,TGCGCCAGCAGTTTTCAGAGGACAGGGGGCCTCCGCCCGAACACCGGGGAGCTGTTTTTT
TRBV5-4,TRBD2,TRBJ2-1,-,CASRGEGNEQFF,TGTGCCAGCAGGGGGGAGGGTAATGAGCAGTTCTTC
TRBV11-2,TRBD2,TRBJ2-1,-,CASSLAPGGGSSYNEQFF,TGTGCCAGCAGCTTAGCTCCCGGGGGGGGGAGCTCCTACAATGAGCAGTTCTTC
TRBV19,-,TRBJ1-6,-,CASSKSSYNSPLHF,TGTGCCAGTAGTAAGAGCTCCTATAATTCACCCCTCCACTTT
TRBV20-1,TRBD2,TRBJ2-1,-,CSASSPGLAGGTYNEQFF,TGCAGTGCTAGTTCCCCAGGACTAGCGGGGGGTACGTACAATGAGCAGTTCTTC